The 26 T cell receptor beta chains below were found in one sample sequenced in a study of post-analysis software for immune sequencing data. Which antigens these TCRs recognize remains unknown. Sequencing libraries made from TCR beta cDNA carried unique molecular identifiers. TCRdb reanalysed the PCR reads using MiXCR and keeps one entry per CDR3 protein. Of more than 450,000 distinct CDR3 sequences in the sample, around a third were seen once. General observations from the study: TRBV segments more frequent in patients than in controls numbered roughly 5 and included TRBV5-6, TRBV5-1 and TRBV20-1.

Sequenced sample: blood. These receptors were obtained from a girl aged 2-17 years with multiple sclerosis.

The V and J genes are TRBV7-2 and TRBJ1-2; D possibly corresponds to TRBD1 (5 bases). CDR3 size: 13 residues. Per the germline V gene, CDR1 is SGHTA and CDR2 is FQGNSA. V dropped 5 bases and J dropped 2 bases, with 9 bases sitting between them. CDR3 in DNA: TGTGCCAGCAGCGCCAGGGAAAACTATGGCTACACCTTC. Translated: CASSARENYGYTF.

J is TRBJ2-5 and V is TRBV3-1; the D is unclear. From germline, CDR1 is LGHDT and CDR2 YNNKEL (reference sequence). The CDR3 has 12 amino acids. V lost 6 bases to trimming and J lost 2 bases, with 7 bases between them. CDR3 protein: CASRRVQETQYF. The CDR3 DNA sequence: TGTGCCAGCAGGCGTGTACAAGAGACCCAGTACTTC.

There are many counts of this clonotype. V is TRBV9 and J is TRBJ2-3; D call uncertain. V was trimmed by 0 bases and J by 5 bases, leaving 1 base between them. The CDR3 has 11 residues. Germline CDR1 SGDLS, CDR2 YYNGEE. CDR3 sequence (DNA): TGTGCCAGCAGCGTAGAAGATACGCAGTATTTT. Protein sequence: CASSVEDTQYF. The whole variable domain, remainder taken from reference TRBV9 and TRBJ2-3, is DSGVTQTPKHLITATGQRVTLRCSPRSGDLSVYWYQQSLDQGLQFLIQYYNGEERAKGNILERFSAQQFPDLHSELNLSSLELGDSALYFCASSVEDTQYFGPGTRLTVL.

J is TRBJ1-1 and V is TRBV6-5; 11 bases map to TRBD1. V was pared by 2 bases and J by 0 bases, with 2 bases of the junction left unmatched. The CDR3 is 16 amino acids. The germline V gene encodes CDR1 MNHEY and CDR2 SVGAGI. The CDR3 DNA reads as TGTGCCAGCAGTTACGGACAGGGGGCCATGAACACTGAAGCTTTCTTT. This translates into CASSYGQGAMNTEAFF.

The V gene is TRBV29-1, the J gene TRBJ2-5, with 9 positions matching TRBD2. The ends lost 4 bases at V and 4 bases at J; junction bases unmatched: 4. Germline V gives CDR1 SQVTM, CDR2 ANQGSEA. The CDR3 covers 13 residues. CDR3 residues: CSVGGLAPETQYF. The CDR3 nucleotides are TGCAGCGTTGGGGGACTAGCCCCAGAGACCCAGTACTTC.

The chain combines TRBV5-1 with TRBJ2-7, with 7 positions matching TRBD1. V shed 3 bases and J 3 bases; nucleotides not matched to a gene: 3. The CDR3 is made up of 13 amino acids. Germline loops: CDR1 SGHRS, CDR2 YFSETQ. The CDR3 region is CASSSGQIYEQYF. In nucleotides, the CDR3 is TGCGCCAGCAGCTCGGGACAGATCTACGAGCAGTACTTC.

The chain couples TRBV3-1 to TRBJ1-6; 10 nucleotides match TRBD1. The trim removed 4 bases at V and 1 base at J, leaving 10 bases unmatched. CDR1 LGHDT and CDR2 YNNKEL come from the germline V gene (reference sequence). This CDR3 has 19 residues. This chain's CDR3 is CASSLQTGGIRSYNSPLHF. Here the CDR3 DNA reads TGTGCCAGCAGCCTACAGACAGGGGGCATTCGGTCCTATAATTCACCCCTCCACTTT.

This clonotype was picked up a small number of times. The rearrangement joins TRBV12-3 or TRBV12-4 to TRBJ1-5, with 10 bases fitting TRBD1. Trimming removed 8 bases from V and 0 bases from J; junction bases left unmatched: 10. There are 17 residues in the CDR3. The DNA of the CDR3 is TGTGCCAGCTCGGTCGGACAGGGGGTTTATAGCAATCAGCCCCAGCATTTT. Translating it yields CASSVGQGVYSNQPQHF.

This chain links TRBV3-1 with TRBJ2-1; 9 bases match TRBD2. Germline lookup yields CDR1 LGHDT and CDR2 YNNKEL (reference sequence). Trimming took 6 bases from V and 3 from J; bases not matched to a gene: 18. The CDR3 consists of 19 residues. This CDR3 is CASRPSVTLTSGLYNEQFF. The CDR3 coding sequence is TGTGCCAGCAGGCCCTCGGTAACGTTGACTAGCGGTCTCTACAATGAGCAGTTCTTC.

The chain uses TRBV16 and TRBJ1-1; no definite D call. The V gene lost 4 bases and the J gene lost 10 bases, with 13 bases spanning the gap. Germline CDR1 reads KGHSY; CDR2 reads FQNENV. CDR3 length: 12 residues. The CDR3 sequence is CASSLGPWGAFF. Written as DNA, the CDR3 is TGTGCCAGCAGCCTCGGGCCTTGGGGAGCTTTCTTT.

The genes are TRBV11-2 and TRBJ1-2, with D perhaps matching TRBD1 (6 bases). The length of the CDR3 is 15 residues. Germline lookup yields CDR1 SGHAT and CDR2 FQNNGV. The V gene lost 5 bases and the J gene lost 8 bases, with 21 bases spanning the gap. The CDR3 region is CASSPLQGSRSGYTF. As DNA, the CDR3 is TGTGCCAGCAGCCCCTTGCAGGGGAGCAGGAGCGGCTACACCTTC.

The table lists this clonotype with a few counts. V and J are TRBV7-8 and TRBJ2-1; the D gene is possibly TRBD2 (5 bases). There are 18 residues in the CDR3. The ends were cut back, 0 bases at V and 0 bases at J, with 15 bases in the middle. The germline CDR1 and CDR2 sequences are SGHVS and FQNEAQ. The CDR3: CASSLATHQRSSYNEQFF. The CDR3 coding sequence is TGTGCCAGCAGCTTAGCGACTCATCAGCGGAGCTCCTACAATGAGCAGTTCTTC.

The chain employs TRBV6-6 and TRBJ1-5, with TRBD1 as a possible D gene (5 bases). The CDR3 runs to 14 residues. CDR1 and CDR2 from the germline V gene are MNHNY and SVGAGI (reference sequence). CDR3 sequence: CGSRAEDSNQPQHF. The CDR3 coding sequence is TGTGGAAGCAGGGCAGAAGATAGCAATCAGCCCCAGCATTTT.

This clonotype was picked up a small number of times. CDR3 region: CSASIGGAILTYNEQFF. For the CDR3, the DNA is TGCAGTGCTAGTATAGGGGGGGCAATTTTGACCTACAATGAGCAGTTCTTC. J is TRBJ2-1 and V is TRBV20-1; D perhaps matches TRBD2 (7 bases). Germline loops: CDR1 DFQATT, CDR2 SNEGSKA (reference sequence). The germline V and J ends were trimmed by 3 bases and 2 bases, with 20 bases remaining between them. The CDR3 totals 17 residues.

This chain links TRBV20-1 with TRBJ2-1; the match to TRBD2 covers 8 bases. The CDR3 is 15 amino acids. Germline lookup yields CDR1 DFQATT and CDR2 SNEGSKA (reference sequence). The trim removed 8 bases at V and 6 bases at J, leaving 15 bases unmatched. The CDR3 sequence: CSLKRGSGDLNEQFF. Written as DNA, the CDR3 is TGCAGTCTCAAAAGAGGTAGCGGGGATCTCAATGAGCAGTTCTTC.

This sequence joins TRBV20-1 and TRBJ1-6, with D perhaps matching TRBD1 (5 bases). V was trimmed by 6 bases and J by 6 bases, leaving 18 bases between them. The CDR3 spans 15 residues. CDR1 is DFQATT, CDR2 SNEGSKA, per germline (reference sequence). As DNA, the CDR3 is TGCAGTGCGCCTCGGGACTCCCCGGGTAATTCACCCCTCCACTTT. It codes for CSAPRDSPGNSPLHF.

Concerning this clonotype itself: A read error is possible here, since a much larger clone lies one base away. This chain joins TRBV7-2 and TRBJ2-5, with TRBD2 as a possible D gene (6 bases). The CDR3 has 14 amino acids. CDR1 SGHTA and CDR2 FQGNSA come from the germline V gene. The DNA for the CDR3 is TGTGCCAGCAGCCCGGGGACTTTCCAAGAGGCCCAGTACTTC. Protein product: CASSPGTFQEAQYF.

This clonotype was counted ten times or more. This rearrangement joins TRBV18 to TRBJ2-7; D gene unclear. The CDR3 has 13 residues. CDR1 is KGHSH, CDR2 LQKENI, per germline. V lost 4 bases, J lost 3 bases, and 10 bases lay in between. CDR3 in DNA: TGTGCCAGCTCACTACAGTCCAACTACGAGCAGTACTTC. Protein: CASSLQSNYEQYF.

This clonotype was recorded at least ten times. The chain joins TRBV4-2 to TRBJ2-5; 9 nucleotides line up with TRBD2. The CDR3 runs 17 residues. J gave up 4 bases and V 0 bases, and 9 bases lay outside the gene matches. The germline V gene has CDR1 LGHNA and CDR2 YNFKEQ. The CDR3 DNA follows: TGTGCCAGCAGCCAAGATTTCCCTAGCGGGGTCGGAGAGACCCAGTACTTC. Amino acids: CASSQDFPSGVGETQYF.

This clonotype was counted only a few times. The V and J genes are TRBV12-3 or TRBV12-4 and TRBJ2-3; maybe TRBD2 (6 bases). The CDR3 consists of 14 residues. The V end lost 7 bases, the J end lost 6 bases, and 17 bases lay between the germline ends. This CDR3 is CASTLTSPLDTQYF. Written as DNA, the CDR3 is TGTGCCAGCACCTTGACTAGTCCCCTGGATACGCAGTATTTT.

CDR3 coding DNA: TGTGCCAGCAGCCTCGACAGGGTGATAAACATTCAGTACTTC. Translated: CASSLDRVINIQYF. The genes are TRBV28 and TRBJ2-4; 7 nucleotides line up with TRBD1. J was trimmed by 6 bases and V by 6 bases; bases with no gene match: 8. CDR1 and CDR2 from the germline V gene are MDHEN and SYDVKM. This CDR3 region has 14 residues. Complete variable domain (other parts from reference TRBV28 and TRBJ2-4): DVKVTQSSRYLVKRTGEKVFLECVQDMDHENMFWYRQDPGLGLRLIYFSYDVKMKEKGDIPEGYSVSREKKERFSLILESASTNQTSMYLCASSLDRVINIQYFGAGTRLSVL.

This clonotype has more than one count but fewer than ten. The chain links TRBV5-1 to TRBJ2-3, with TRBD2 matching 10 bases. The CDR3 runs to 16 residues. From germline, CDR1 is SGHRS and CDR2 YFSETQ. V lost 0 bases, J lost 5 bases, and 6 bases stayed unmatched. CDR3 sequence reads: CASSLAAGGPGDTQYF. DNA of the CDR3: TGCGCCAGCAGCTTGGCAGCGGGGGGGCCCGGAGATACGCAGTATTTT.

This clonotype was observed many times. The chain recombines TRBV5-5 with TRBJ1-2, with no clear D. The CDR3 loop spans 12 amino acids. CDR1 and CDR2 (germline): SGHKS, YYEKEE (reference sequence). V dropped 1 base and J dropped 2 bases, with 3 bases sitting between them. The CDR3 here is CASSLPNYGYTF. The DNA of the CDR3 is TGTGCCAGCAGCTTGCCCAACTATGGCTACACCTTC.

This clonotype was seen once. V is TRBV29-1 and J is TRBJ1-1; D is unresolved. The V end was cut by 3 bases, the J end by 6 bases, with 11 bases between. This CDR3 comprises 12 residues. Germline assignment: CDR1 SQVTM and CDR2 ANQGSEA. The CDR3 reads CSVDGQAPEAFF. The CDR3 DNA follows: TGCAGCGTTGACGGGCAGGCCCCTGAAGCTTTCTTT.

The chain uses TRBV7-9 and TRBJ1-2; TRBD1 agrees at 7 bases. V was clipped by 5 bases and J by 2 bases; unmatched bases: 8. The CDR3 covers 15 residues. Germline V lookup: CDR1 SEHNR, CDR2 FQNEAQ (reference sequence). This CDR3 is CASSQQGGMNYGYTF. The CDR3 bases are TGTGCCAGCAGCCAGCAAGGGGGCATGAACTATGGCTACACCTTC.

The J gene is TRBJ1-4, the V gene TRBV7-3; no definite D call. Germline CDR1 reads SGHTA; CDR2 reads FQGTGA. The CDR3 loop spans 15 amino acids. The V end lost 0 bases, the J end lost 8 bases, and 13 bases lay between the germline ends. DNA for the CDR3: TGTGCCAGCAGCTTAACTGGGGTTGGTACGGAAAAACTGTTTTTT. Residues: CASSLTGVGTEKLFF.